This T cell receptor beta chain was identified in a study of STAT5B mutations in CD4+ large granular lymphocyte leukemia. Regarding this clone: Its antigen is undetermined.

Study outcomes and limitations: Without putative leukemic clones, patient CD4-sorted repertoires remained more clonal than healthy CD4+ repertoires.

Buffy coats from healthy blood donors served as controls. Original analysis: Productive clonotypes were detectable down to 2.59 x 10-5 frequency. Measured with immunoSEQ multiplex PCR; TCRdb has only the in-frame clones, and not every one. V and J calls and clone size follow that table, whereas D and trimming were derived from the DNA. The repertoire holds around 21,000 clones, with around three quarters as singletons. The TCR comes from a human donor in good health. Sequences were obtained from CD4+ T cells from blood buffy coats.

The CDR3 bases are TGTGCCAGCAGCCCACAACAGATCAGCTATACGCAGTATTTT. As protein: CASSPQQISYTQYF. The V and J genes are TRBV9 and TRBJ2-3; D is unclear. The length of the CDR3 is 14 residues. Germline V gives CDR1 SGDLS, CDR2 YYNGEE. V lost 4 bases and J lost 7, with 16 bases in between.